This paragraph reports one T cell receptor (beta chain). The Seattle site enrolled patients during active infection and followed them longitudinally. CDR3 size: 16 residues. The V gene end was trimmed by 7 bases and the J gene end by 0 bases; junction bases not matched to a gene: 9. Per germline, CDR1 MNHNY and CDR2 SVGAGI (reference sequence). This record comes from a study of blood T cell repertoires in COVID-19. In the original processing: The authors estimated nucleated cell counts from reference gene primer amplification. The repertoire was sequenced with immunoSEQ multiplex PCR; TCRdb's copy has only in-frame clones and lacks some. That table furnishes V, J and clone size, whereas the DNA furnished D and trimming. Among 450,000 or so clones listed, about 90% were seen once.

This TCR came from a young man with COVID-19, enrolled during active disease. The sequencing sample was made of peripheral blood. The rearrangement uses TRBV6-6 and TRBJ1-3; 7 positions match TRBD1. The DNA of the CDR3 is TGTGCCAGCACCTCCGCGGACAGGCCCTCTGGAAACACCATATATTTT. Protein sequence: CASTSADRPSGNTIYF.